The rows below give T cell receptor beta chains drawn from one sample of a study of PD-1 blockade in classical Hodgkin lymphoma. The table came from immunoSEQ multiplex PCR; TCRdb's copy has only in-frame clones and leaves some out. The table shows roughly 21,000 clones, with approximately 85% occurring only once. The input for sequencing was peripheral blood mononuclear cells (PBMCs), taken before the fourth cycle of nivolumab. These receptors came from a human donor with classical Hodgkin lymphoma. Both conserved end residues are part of each CDR3. Fields, in order: V gene, J gene, clone size, D gene, CDR3 protein, CDR3 DNA. D genes are given only for firm matches. Not every row has a clone size; where given, it reads once, few, many or a size class.

TRBV4-1	TRBJ2-2	.	TRBD1	CASSQRQGVNTGELFF	TGCGCCAGCAGCCAACGACAGGGGGTAAACACCGGGGAGCTGTTTTTT
TRBV19	TRBJ1-4	.	.	CASRGLQGITNEKLFF	TGTGCCAGTAGGGGCCTCCAGGGAATAACTAATGAAAAACTGTTTTTT
TRBV7-6	TRBJ1-2	.	TRBD1	CASSPQGTDLNYGYTF	TGTGCCAGCAGCCCGCAAGGGACAGACCTTAACTATGGCTACACCTTC
TRBV7-9	TRBJ2-1	few	TRBD2	CASNAGTSDPSSYNEQFF	TGTGCCAGCAACGCCGGGACTAGCGACCCGAGCTCCTACAATGAGCAGTTCTTC
TRBV11-2	TRBJ1-2	.	TRBD1	CASSLGSRTGNYGYTF	TGTGCCAGCAGCTTAGGCTCTCGGACAGGAAACTATGGCTACACCTTC
TRBV30	TRBJ2-6	.	.	CAWSVSHGANVLTF	TGTGCCTGGAGTGTATCGCATGGGGCCAACGTCCTGACTTTC
TRBV7-9	TRBJ2-1	.	TRBD1	CASSPSPGTAYNEQFF	TGTGCCAGCAGCCCTAGTCCCGGGACAGCCTACAATGAGCAGTTCTTC
TRBV9	TRBJ2-1	.	.	CASSVTIHNEQFF	TGTGCCAGCAGCGTGACCATCCACAATGAGCAGTTCTTC
TRBV12-5	TRBJ2-7	.	.	CASGLPPGEQYF	TGTGCTAGTGGTTTGCCGCCGGGAGAGCAGTACTTC
TRBV2	TRBJ2-5	.	TRBD2	CASSAGLVETQYF	TGTGCCAGCAGTGCGGGACTAGTGGAGACCCAGTACTTC
TRBV30	TRBJ1-2	.	.	CAWRRGLEITGYGYTF	TGTGCCTGGAGACGGGGATTAGAGATCACAGGTTATGGCTACACCTTC
TRBV7-3	TRBJ2-4	few	TRBD1	CASSTTGAFGDIQYF	TGTGCCAGCAGCACTACAGGGGCATTCGGGGACATTCAGTACTTC
TRBV27	TRBJ2-2	.	.	CASSIGSLRGTGELFF	TGTGCCAGCAGTATCGGGTCTCTTCGGGGCACCGGGGAGCTGTTTTTT
TRBV4-2	TRBJ1-1	.	.	CASSFSGLNTEAFF	TGTGCCAGCAGCTTCAGCGGGTTGAACACTGAAGCTTTCTTT
TRBV14	TRBJ1-5	.	.	CASSQAGWRQPQHF	TGTGCCAGCAGCCAAGCAGGGTGGCGGCAGCCCCAGCATTTT
TRBV9	TRBJ2-3	.	TRBD2	CASSVVAGWYTQYF	TGTGCCAGCAGCGTAGTAGCGGGATGGTATACGCAGTATTTT
TRBV20-1	TRBJ1-1	.	.	CSARVRSEAFF	TGCAGTGCTAGGGTCCGATCTGAAGCTTTCTTT
TRBV5-1	TRBJ1-2	.	.	CASSLGGMDGYTF	TGCGCCAGCAGCTTAGGAGGGATGGACGGCTACACCTTC
TRBV11-2	TRBJ2-1	once	TRBD2	CASSSRAGGSALSQFF	TGTGCCAGCAGCTCCCGAGCGGGGGGGAGTGCCCTTTCGCAGTTCTTC
TRBV18	TRBJ2-1	.	.	CASSPPSDSYNEQFF	TGTGCCAGCTCACCTCCTAGCGACTCCTACAATGAGCAGTTCTTC
TRBV9	TRBJ2-2	.	.	CASSVTGVLNTGELFF	TGTGCCAGCAGCGTAACGGGGGTGCTGAACACCGGGGAGCTGTTTTTT
TRBV4-2	TRBJ1-1	once	.	CASSKREFPILYNTEAFF	TGTGCCAGCAGCAAACGGGAGTTCCCCATCCTCTATAACACTGAAGCTTTCTTT
TRBV7-9	TRBJ2-1	.	.	CASSLKRAAYNEQFF	TGTGCCAGCAGCTTAAAGCGGGCCGCCTACAATGAGCAGTTCTTC
TRBV29-1	TRBJ2-7	.	TRBD1	CSAGTGFYEQYF	TGCAGCGCAGGGACAGGGTTCTACGAGCAGTACTTC
TRBV5-1	TRBJ2-7	.	.	CASSYRAYSYEQYF	TGCGCCAGCAGCTACAGGGCTTATTCCTACGAGCAGTACTTC